This T cell receptor (beta chain) was identified during a study of T cells in Graves' hyperthyroidism and ophthalmopathy. Study-level information: Peripheral blood was secured at the point of initial diagnosis, before any treatment.

Extraction of PBMCs used roughly 9.3 ml of fresh peripheral blood. The CDR3 regions of TCR beta were amplified from RNA transcripts. Using the HTBI primer set, a first-round RT-PCR was run on the TCR CDR3. TCRdb re-derived calls from the multiplex PCR reads in MiXCR, one entry per CDR3 protein. The table records more than 500,000 distinct CDR3 sequences, approximately 14% of them present only once. Overall study findings and caveats: Most expanded thyroid clonotypes above 0.001 recurred in blood. Before onset, ophthalmopathy was predicted by the model a median 6.5 months earlier.

A remark on this clonotype: As yet, its antigen is unknown.

CDR3 length: 16 amino acids. CDR1 LNHNV and CDR2 YYDKDF come from the germline V gene (reference sequence). The trim removed 0 bases at V and 4 bases at J, leaving 6 bases unmatched. The source material was blood. The gene calls are TRBV15 and TRBJ1-1; 9 bases line up with TRBD1. The clonotype was recovered from a woman aged 40 to 50 with Graves' hyperthyroidism. The CDR3 DNA sequence: TGTGCCACCAGCAGAGAACTTGGACAGGGGAGCACTGAAGCTTTCTTT. Translation: CATSRELGQGSTEAFF.